This T cell receptor (beta chain) was identified during a study of blood T cell repertoires in COVID-19. Across the study: Acute and convalescent COVID-19 samples came from the United States, Italy and Spain. In each case, the material was cDNA or gDNA derived from T cells, B-cell-depleted T cells, or PBMCs.

Unmatched junction bases numbered 16, after V lost 6 bases and J lost 10 bases. The CDR3 is 15 amino acids. Germline CDR1 is SGHDT and CDR2 is YYEEEE. Authors' processing steps: Amplified reference gene primers provided the basis for estimating nucleated cell counts. Profiling relied on immunoSEQ multiplex PCR, and the TCRdb table lists in-frame clones only, not all of them. Clonal size and the V and J genes are those of that table, whereas D and trimming came from the DNA. The sample gives about 73,000 clones, over 80% of which show up once; roughly 2.5% is in the top ten. V and J are TRBV5-6 and TRBJ2-1; 7 bases are shared with TRBD2. The clonotype was recovered from a man at least 80 years old with active or convalescent COVID-19. The sample taken for sequencing was peripheral blood. The CDR3 reads CASTGLGEGPDEQFF. The CDR3 coding sequence is TGTGCCAGCACCGGTTTGGGGGAGGGCCCTGACGAGCAGTTCTTC.